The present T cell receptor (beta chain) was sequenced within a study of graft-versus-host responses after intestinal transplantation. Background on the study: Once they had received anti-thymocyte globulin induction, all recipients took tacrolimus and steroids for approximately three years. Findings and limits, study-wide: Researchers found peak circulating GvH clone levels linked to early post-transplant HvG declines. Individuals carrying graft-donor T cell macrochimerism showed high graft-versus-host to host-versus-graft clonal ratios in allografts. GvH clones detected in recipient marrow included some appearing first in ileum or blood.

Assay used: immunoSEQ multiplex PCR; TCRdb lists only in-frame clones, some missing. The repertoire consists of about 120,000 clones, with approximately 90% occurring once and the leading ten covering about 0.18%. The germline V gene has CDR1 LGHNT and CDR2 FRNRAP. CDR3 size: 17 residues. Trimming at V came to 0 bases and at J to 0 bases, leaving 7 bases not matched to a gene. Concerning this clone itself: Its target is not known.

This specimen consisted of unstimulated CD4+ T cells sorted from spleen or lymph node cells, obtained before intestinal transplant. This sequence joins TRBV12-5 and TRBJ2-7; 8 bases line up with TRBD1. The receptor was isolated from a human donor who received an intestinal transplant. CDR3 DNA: TGTGCTAGTGGTTTGGTACAGGGGGTATCGAGCTCCTACGAGCAGTACTTC. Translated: CASGLVQGVSSSYEQYF. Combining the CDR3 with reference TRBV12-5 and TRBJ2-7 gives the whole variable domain DARVTQTPRHKVTEMGQEVTMRCQPILGHNTVFWYRQTMMQGLELLAYFRNRAPLDDSGMPKDRFSAEMPDATLATLKIQPSEPRDSAVYFCASGLVQGVSSSYEQYFGPGTRLTVT.